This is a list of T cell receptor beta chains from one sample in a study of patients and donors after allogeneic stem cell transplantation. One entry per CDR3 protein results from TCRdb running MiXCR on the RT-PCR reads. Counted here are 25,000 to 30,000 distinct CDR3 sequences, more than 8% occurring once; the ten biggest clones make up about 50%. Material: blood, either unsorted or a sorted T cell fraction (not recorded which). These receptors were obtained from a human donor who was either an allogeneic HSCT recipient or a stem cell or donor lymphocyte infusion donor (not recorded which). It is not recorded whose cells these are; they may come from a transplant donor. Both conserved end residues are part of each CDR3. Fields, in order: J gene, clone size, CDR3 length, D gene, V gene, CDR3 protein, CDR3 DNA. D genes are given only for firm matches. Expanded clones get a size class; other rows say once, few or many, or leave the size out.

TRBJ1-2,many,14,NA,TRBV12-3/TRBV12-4,CASSPGTRPYGYTF,TGTGCCAGCAGCCCCGGGACAAGACCCTATGGCTACACCTTC
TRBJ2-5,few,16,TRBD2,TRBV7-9,CASSALRGLGSETQYF,TGTGCCAGCAGCGCCCTACGGGGACTAGGTTCGGAGACCCAGTACTTC
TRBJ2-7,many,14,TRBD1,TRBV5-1,CASSLEGQGYEQYF,TGCGCCAGCAGCTTGGAGGGACAGGGCTACGAGCAGTACTTC
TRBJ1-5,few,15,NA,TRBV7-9,CASSPPRRDNQPQHF,TGTGCCAGCAGCCCACCGAGACGGGATAATCAGCCCCAGCATTTT
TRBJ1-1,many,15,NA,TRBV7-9,CASSFRGYMNTEAFF,TGTGCCAGCAGCTTTCGGGGGTACATGAACACTGAAGCTTTCTTT
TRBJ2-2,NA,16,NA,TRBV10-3,CAISESGRRGYGELFF,TGTGCCATCAGTGAGTCGGGAAGAAGGGGGTACGGGGAGCTGTTTTTT
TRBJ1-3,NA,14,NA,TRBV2,CASSDQQSRNTIYF,TGTGCCAGCAGTGATCAACAGTCACGAAACACCATATATTTT
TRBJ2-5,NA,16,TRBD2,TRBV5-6,CASSLLSAGVEETQYF,TGTGCCAGCAGCTTGTTGTCAGCGGGAGTAGAGGAGACCCAGTACTTC
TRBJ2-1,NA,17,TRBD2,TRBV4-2,CASSHPHGLAGDNEQFF,TGTGCCAGCAGCCACCCCCACGGCCTAGCGGGCGACAATGAGCAGTTCTTC
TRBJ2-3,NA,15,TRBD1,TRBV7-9,CASSNGQGVTDTQYF,TGTGCCAGCAGCAACGGACAGGGGGTAACAGATACGCAGTATTTT
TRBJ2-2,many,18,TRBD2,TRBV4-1,CASTQMYTGTSGSRELFF,TGCGCCAGCACCCAAATGTACACCGGGACTAGCGGGAGTCGGGAGCTGTTTTTT
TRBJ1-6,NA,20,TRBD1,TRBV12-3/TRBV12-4,CASSLAPGGVCRSYNSPLHF,TGTGCCAGCAGTTTAGCGCCAGGGGGTGTTTGTAGGTCCTATAATTCACCCCTCCACTTT
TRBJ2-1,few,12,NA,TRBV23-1,CASINGVHEQFF,TGCGCCAGCATTAACGGGGTCCATGAGCAGTTCTTC
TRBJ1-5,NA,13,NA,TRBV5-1,CASSFDSNQPQHF,TGCGCCAGCAGCTTTGATAGCAATCAGCCCCAGCATTTT
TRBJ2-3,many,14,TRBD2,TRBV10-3,CAIAQERETNTQYF,TGTGCCATCGCCCAAGAGCGGGAGACTAATACGCAGTATTTT
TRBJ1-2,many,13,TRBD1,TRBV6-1,CASRPWDRDGYTF,TGTGCCAGCAGACCTTGGGACAGGGATGGCTACACCTTC
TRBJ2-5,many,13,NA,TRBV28,CASRTTRQETQYF,TGTGCCAGCAGAACGACTAGACAAGAGACCCAGTACTTC
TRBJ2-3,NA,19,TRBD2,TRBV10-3,CAISESKGSSGSSTDTQYF,TGTGCCATCAGTGAGTCGAAGGGGTCTAGCGGATCTAGCACAGATACGCAGTATTTT
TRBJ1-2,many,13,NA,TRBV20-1,CSARRASNYGYTF,TGCAGTGCTAGAAGGGCCAGCAACTATGGCTACACCTTC
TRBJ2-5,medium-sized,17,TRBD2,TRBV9,CASSVGGAGGNQETQYF,TGTGCCAGCAGCGTAGGGGGAGCGGGGGGAAACCAAGAGACCCAGTACTTC
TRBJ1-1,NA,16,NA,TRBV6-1,CASRGGRPSMNTEAFF,TGTGCCAGCAGGGGGGGACGGCCCTCGATGAACACTGAAGCTTTCTTT
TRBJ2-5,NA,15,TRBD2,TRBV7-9,CASSLWTSGKETQYF,TGTGCCAGCAGCCTCTGGACTAGCGGGAAAGAGACCCAGTACTTC
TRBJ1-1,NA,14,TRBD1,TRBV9,CASSAHRGATEAFF,TGTGCCAGCAGCGCCCACAGGGGGGCGACTGAAGCTTTCTTT
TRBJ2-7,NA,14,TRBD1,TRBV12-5,CASGQGVFPYEQYF,TGTGCTAGTGGCCAGGGGGTTTTCCCCTACGAGCAGTACTTC
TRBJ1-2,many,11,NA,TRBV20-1,CSASSVYGYTF,TGCAGTGCTAGTAGTGTTTATGGCTACACCTTC
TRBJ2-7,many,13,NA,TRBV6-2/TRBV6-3,CATGTLASYEQYF,TGTGCCACCGGGACTTTAGCCTCCTACGAGCAGTACTTC
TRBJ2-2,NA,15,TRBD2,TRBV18,CASSPRGGNTGELFF,TGTGCCAGCTCACCACGGGGGGGGAACACCGGGGAGCTGTTTTTT
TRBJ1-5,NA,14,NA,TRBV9,CASSDGTRNQPQHF,TGTGCCAGCAGCGATGGGACGAGGAATCAGCCCCAGCATTTT
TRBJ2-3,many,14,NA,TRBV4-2,CASSQRTVTDTQYF,TGTGCCAGCAGCCAAAGGACAGTCACAGATACGCAGTATTTT
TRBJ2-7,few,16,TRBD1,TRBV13,CASREARTGLSYEQYF,TGTGCCAGCAGAGAAGCCAGGACAGGTCTCTCCTACGAGCAGTACTTC
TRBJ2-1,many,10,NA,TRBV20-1,CSAWGEEQFF,TGCAGTGCCTGGGGGGAGGAGCAGTTCTTC
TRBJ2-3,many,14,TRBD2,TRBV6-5,CASSYIGGRDTQYF,TGTGCCAGCAGTTATATCGGGGGGAGGGATACGCAGTATTTT
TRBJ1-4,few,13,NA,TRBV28,CASRTLMSLRLFF,TGTGCCAGCAGAACCCTCATGAGCTTAAGGTTGTTTTTT
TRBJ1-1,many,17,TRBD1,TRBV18,CASSPSGTGGRNTEAFF,TGTGCCAGCTCACCATCGGGGACAGGGGGAAGGAACACTGAAGCTTTCTTT
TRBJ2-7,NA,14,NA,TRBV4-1,CASSQWPYGDEQYF,TGCGCCAGCAGCCAATGGCCCTATGGGGACGAGCAGTACTTC
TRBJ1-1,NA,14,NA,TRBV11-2,CASSLDRGLGEAFF,TGTGCCAGCAGCTTAGATCGGGGTCTCGGTGAAGCTTTCTTT
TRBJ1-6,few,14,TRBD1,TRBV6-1,CASRPGQLDSPLHF,TGTGCCAGCAGACCGGGACAGTTGGATTCACCCCTCCACTTT
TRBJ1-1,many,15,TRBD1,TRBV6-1,CASTVLHRGGTEAFF,TGTGCCAGCACCGTACTTCACAGGGGAGGGACTGAAGCTTTCTTT
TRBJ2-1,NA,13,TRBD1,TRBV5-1,CASSIQGVNEQFF,TGCGCCAGCAGCATACAGGGGGTCAATGAGCAGTTCTTC